Sequencing of this TCR beta chain was carried out in a study of shared clonotypes between healthy human individuals. Study-level background: Donors consisted of a couple of women and three men between 18 and 49.

The study's findings and limits: When naive CD4 clonotypes were compared across a few donors, 5% to 5.5% were shared.

This CDR3 region has 15 residues. The V gene end was trimmed by 6 bases and the J gene end by 0 bases; junction bases not matched to a gene: 5. Germline loops: CDR1 SNHLY, CDR2 FYNNEI. Only one count was recorded for this clone. Its antigen is not known. The table came from immunoSEQ multiplex PCR; TCRdb's copy has only in-frame clones and leaves some out. The table lists roughly 700,000 clones, roughly 70% of them singletons. Sequencing was performed on memory CD4+ T cells sorted from blood. Subset noted: CD45RA-negative fraction. The chain combines TRBV2 with TRBJ2-1, with 7 nucleotides matching TRBD2. The TCR was taken from a woman in her thirties in good health. The DNA for the CDR3 is TGTGCCAGCAGAGCCGAGCGGGGCTCCTACAATGAGCAGTTCTTC. Encoded protein: CASRAERGSYNEQFF.